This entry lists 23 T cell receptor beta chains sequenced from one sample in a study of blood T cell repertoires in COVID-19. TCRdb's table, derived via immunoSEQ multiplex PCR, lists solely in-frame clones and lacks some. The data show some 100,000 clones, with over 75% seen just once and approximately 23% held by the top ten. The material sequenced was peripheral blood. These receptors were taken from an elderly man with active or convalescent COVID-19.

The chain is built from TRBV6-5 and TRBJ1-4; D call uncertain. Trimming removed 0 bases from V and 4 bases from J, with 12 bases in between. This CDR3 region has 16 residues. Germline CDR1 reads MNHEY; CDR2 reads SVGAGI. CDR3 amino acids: CASSYSIGRLNEKLFF. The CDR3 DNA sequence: TGTGCCAGCAGTTACTCGATCGGGAGGCTTAATGAAAAACTGTTTTTT.

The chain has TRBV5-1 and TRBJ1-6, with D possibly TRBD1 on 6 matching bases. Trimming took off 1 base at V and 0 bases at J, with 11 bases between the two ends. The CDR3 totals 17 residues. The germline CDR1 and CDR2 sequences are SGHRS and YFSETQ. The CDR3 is CASSLFTGSSYNSPLHF. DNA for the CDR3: TGCGCCAGCAGCTTGTTTACAGGGAGCTCCTATAATTCACCCCTCCACTTT.

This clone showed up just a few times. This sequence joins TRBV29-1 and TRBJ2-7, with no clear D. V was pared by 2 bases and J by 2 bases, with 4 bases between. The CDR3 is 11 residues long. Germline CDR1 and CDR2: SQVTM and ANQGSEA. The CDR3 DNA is TGCAGCGTTGAACTAGCCTACGAGCAGTACTTC. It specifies CSVELAYEQYF.

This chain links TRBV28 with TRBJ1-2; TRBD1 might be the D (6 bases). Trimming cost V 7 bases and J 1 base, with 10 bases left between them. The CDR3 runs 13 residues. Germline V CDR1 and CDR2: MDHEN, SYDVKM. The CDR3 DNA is TGTGCCAGCACCCTGGACAGTAACTATGGCTACACCTTC. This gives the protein CASTLDSNYGYTF.

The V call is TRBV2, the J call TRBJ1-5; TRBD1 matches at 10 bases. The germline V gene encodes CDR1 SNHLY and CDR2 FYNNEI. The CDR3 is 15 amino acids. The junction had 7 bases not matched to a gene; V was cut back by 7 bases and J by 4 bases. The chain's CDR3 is CASKGDRGRNQPQHF. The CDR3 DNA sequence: TGTGCCAGCAAAGGGGACAGGGGACGTAATCAGCCCCAGCATTTT.

The CDR3 DNA is TGTGCCAGTAGCACTAGTTACGATACGCAGTATTTT. It yields the protein CASSTSYDTQYF. The chain is built from TRBV19 and TRBJ2-3; D possibly corresponds to TRBD2 (5 bases). The CDR3 spans 12 residues. The V gene lost 6 bases and the J gene lost 6 bases, with 10 bases spanning the gap. CDR1 LNHDA and CDR2 SQIVND come from the germline V gene (reference sequence).

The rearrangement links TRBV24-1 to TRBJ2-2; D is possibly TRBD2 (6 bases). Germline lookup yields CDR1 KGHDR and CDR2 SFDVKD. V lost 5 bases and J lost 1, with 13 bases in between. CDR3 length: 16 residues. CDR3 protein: CATSGGDPQNTGELFF. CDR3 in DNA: TGTGCCACCAGTGGGGGGGACCCCCAGAACACCGGGGAGCTGTTTTTT.

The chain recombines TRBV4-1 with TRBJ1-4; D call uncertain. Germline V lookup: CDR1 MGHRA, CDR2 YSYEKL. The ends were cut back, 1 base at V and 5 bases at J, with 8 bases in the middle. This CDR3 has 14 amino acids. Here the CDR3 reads CASSQGQKNEKLFF. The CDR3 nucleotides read TGCGCCAGCAGCCAAGGCCAGAAAAATGAAAAACTGTTTTTT.

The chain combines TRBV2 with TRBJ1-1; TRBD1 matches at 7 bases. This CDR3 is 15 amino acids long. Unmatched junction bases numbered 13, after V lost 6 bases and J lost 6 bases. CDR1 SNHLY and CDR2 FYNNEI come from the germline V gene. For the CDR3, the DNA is TGTGCCAGCAGGTTTATTGACAGGGAAGGGGCTGAAGCTTTCTTT. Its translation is CASRFIDREGAEAFF.

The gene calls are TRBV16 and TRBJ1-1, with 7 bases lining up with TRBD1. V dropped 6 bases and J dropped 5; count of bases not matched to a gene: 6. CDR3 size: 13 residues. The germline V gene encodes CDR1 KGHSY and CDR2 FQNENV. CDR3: CASRRTGWTEAFF. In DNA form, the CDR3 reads TGTGCCAGCAGAAGGACAGGCTGGACTGAAGCTTTCTTT.

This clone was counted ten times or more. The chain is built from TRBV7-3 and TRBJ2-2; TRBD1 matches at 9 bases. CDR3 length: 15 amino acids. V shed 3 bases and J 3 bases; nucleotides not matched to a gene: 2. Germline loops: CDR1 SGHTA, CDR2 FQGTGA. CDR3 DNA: TGTGCCAGCAGCTTTACAGGGGGCTACACCGGGGAGCTGTTTTTT. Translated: CASSFTGGYTGELFF. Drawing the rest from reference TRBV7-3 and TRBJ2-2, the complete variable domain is GAGVSQTPSNKVTEKGKYVELRCDPISGHTALYWYRQSLGQGPEFLIYFQGTGAADDSGLPNDRFFAVRPEGSVSTLKIQRTERGDSAVYLCASSFTGGYTGELFFGEGSRLTVL.

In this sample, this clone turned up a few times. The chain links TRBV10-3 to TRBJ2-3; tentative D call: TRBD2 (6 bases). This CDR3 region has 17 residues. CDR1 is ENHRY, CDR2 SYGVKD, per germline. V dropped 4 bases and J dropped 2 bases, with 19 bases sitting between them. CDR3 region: CAISATYGRETTDTQYF. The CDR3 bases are TGTGCCATCAGTGCGACTTATGGGCGGGAAACCACAGATACGCAGTATTTT.

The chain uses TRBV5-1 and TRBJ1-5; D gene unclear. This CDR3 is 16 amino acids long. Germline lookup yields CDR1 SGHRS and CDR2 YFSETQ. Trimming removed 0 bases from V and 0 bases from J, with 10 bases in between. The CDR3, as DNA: TGCGCCAGCAGCTTGGGCGACAACCTTAGCAATCAGCCCCAGCATTTT. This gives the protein CASSLGDNLSNQPQHF.

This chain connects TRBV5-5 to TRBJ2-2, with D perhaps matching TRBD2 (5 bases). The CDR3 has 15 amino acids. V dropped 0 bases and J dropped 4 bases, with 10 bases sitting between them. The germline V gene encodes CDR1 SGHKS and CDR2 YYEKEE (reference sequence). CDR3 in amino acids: CASSLGPGTTGELFF. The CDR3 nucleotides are TGTGCCAGCAGCTTGGGGCCGGGAACCACCGGGGAGCTGTTTTTT.

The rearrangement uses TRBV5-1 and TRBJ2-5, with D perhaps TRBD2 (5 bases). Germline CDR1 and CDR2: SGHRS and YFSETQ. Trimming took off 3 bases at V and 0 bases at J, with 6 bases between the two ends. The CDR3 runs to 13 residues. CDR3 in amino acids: CASSWEYQETQYF. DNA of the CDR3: TGCGCCAGCAGCTGGGAGTACCAAGAGACCCAGTACTTC.

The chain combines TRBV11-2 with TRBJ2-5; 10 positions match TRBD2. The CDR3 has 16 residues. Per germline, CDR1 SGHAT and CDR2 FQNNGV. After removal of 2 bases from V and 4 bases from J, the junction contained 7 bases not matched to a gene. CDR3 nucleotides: TGTGCCAGCAGCTTATGGAGCGGGGGGGCAGGAGAGACCCAGTACTTC. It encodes CASSLWSGGAGETQYF.

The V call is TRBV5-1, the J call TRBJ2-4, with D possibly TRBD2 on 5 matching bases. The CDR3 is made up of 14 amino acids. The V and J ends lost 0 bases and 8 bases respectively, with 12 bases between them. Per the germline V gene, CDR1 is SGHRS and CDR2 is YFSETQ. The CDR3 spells CASSLGLSEDIQYF. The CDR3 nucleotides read TGCGCCAGCAGCTTGGGGCTCTCGGAGGACATTCAGTACTTC.

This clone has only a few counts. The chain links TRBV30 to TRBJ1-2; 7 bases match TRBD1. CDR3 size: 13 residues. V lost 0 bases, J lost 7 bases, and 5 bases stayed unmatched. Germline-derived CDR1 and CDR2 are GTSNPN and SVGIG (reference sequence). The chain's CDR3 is CAWSVRGPGGYTF. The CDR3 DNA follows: TGTGCCTGGAGTGTAAGGGGGCCGGGTGGCTACACCTTC.

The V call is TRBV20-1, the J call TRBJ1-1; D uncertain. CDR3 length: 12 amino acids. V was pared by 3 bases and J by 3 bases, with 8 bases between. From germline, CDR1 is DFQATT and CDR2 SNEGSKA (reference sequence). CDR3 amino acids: CSASGGYTEAFF. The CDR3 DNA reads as TGCAGTGCTAGTGGAGGGTACACTGAAGCTTTCTTT.

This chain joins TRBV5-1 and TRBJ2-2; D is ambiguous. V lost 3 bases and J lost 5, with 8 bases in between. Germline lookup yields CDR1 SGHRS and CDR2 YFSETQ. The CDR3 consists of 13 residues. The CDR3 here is CASSSQSTGELFF. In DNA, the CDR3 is TGCGCCAGCAGCTCACAATCTACCGGGGAGCTGTTTTTT.

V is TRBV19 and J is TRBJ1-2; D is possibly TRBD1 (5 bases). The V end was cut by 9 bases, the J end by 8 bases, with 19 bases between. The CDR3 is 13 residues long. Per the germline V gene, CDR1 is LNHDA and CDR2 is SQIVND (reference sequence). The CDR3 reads CASQYDRGRGYTF. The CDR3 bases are TGTGCCAGCCAGTATGATAGGGGCCGGGGCTACACCTTC. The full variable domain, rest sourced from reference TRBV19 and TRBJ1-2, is DGGITQSPKYLFRKEGQNVTLSCEQNLNHDAMYWYRQDPGQGLRLIYYSQIVNDFQKGDIAEGYSVSREKKESFPLTVTSAQKNPTAFYLCASQYDRGRGYTFGSGTRLTVV.

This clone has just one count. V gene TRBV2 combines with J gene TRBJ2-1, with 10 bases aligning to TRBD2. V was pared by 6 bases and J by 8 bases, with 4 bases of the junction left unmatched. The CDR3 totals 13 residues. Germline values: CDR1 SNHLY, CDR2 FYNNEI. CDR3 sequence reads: CASRASGGDEQFF. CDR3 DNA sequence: TGTGCCAGCAGGGCTAGCGGGGGAGATGAGCAGTTCTTC.

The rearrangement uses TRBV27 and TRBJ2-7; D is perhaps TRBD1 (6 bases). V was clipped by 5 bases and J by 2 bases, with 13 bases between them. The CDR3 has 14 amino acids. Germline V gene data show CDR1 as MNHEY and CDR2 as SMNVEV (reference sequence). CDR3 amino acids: CASSPRTGPYEQYF. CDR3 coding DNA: TGTGCCAGCAGTCCCCGTACAGGGCCCTACGAGCAGTACTTC.